The 29 T cell receptor beta chains in this list originate from one sample, sequenced in a study of cytomegalovirus exposure and HLA in healthy donors. The PCR used 60 Vbeta and 13 Jbeta primers. Only in-frame clones appear in the TCRdb table, and some are missing; sequencing was by immunoSEQ multiplex PCR. The table lists around 210,000 clones, around 77% of them singletons. Input material: PBMCs. The receptors were gathered from a woman aged 30 to 39 in good health and CMV-seronegative.

V is TRBV6-1 and J is TRBJ1-1, with a possible D match to TRBD1 (6 bases). Germline V CDR1 and CDR2: MNHNS, SASEGT. CDR3 length equals 14 residues. Trimming stripped 5 bases from V and 7 bases from J, with 17 bases between. The chain's CDR3 is CASSYTGTTGEAFF. The CDR3, as DNA: TGTGCCAGCAGTTATACAGGGACCACAGGTGAAGCTTTCTTT.

V gene TRBV27 combines with J gene TRBJ2-2; 10 bases align to TRBD2. J was trimmed by 5 bases and V by 6 bases; bases with no gene match: 12. CDR3 length equals 17 residues. CDR1 and CDR2 from the germline V gene are MNHEY and SMNVEV (reference sequence). The CDR3 protein is CASRDSSGGGWTGELFF. CDR3 bases: TGTGCCAGCAGGGACTCTAGCGGGGGCGGTTGGACCGGGGAGCTGTTTTTT.

This clone came up a few times. V and J are TRBV30 and TRBJ2-6; 7 positions agree with TRBD1. The CDR3 length is 14 residues. Germline trimming cut 5 bases from V and 0 bases from J; bases unmatched to any gene: 1. Germline CDR1 GTSNPN, CDR2 SVGIG (reference sequence). CDR3 protein: CAWGQDSGANVLTF. CDR3 nucleotides: TGTGCCTGGGGACAGGACTCTGGGGCCAACGTCCTGACTTTC.

CDR3: CASSARTSGPTYEQYF. CDR3 coding DNA: TGTGCCAGCAGCGCCCGGACTAGCGGGCCAACCTACGAGCAGTACTTC. The J gene is TRBJ2-5, the V gene TRBV7-9, with 11 bases fitting TRBD2. The DNA end is more similar to TRBJ2-7, so the J call may be wrong. The CDR3 consists of 16 residues. Germline assignment: CDR1 SEHNR and CDR2 FQNEAQ (reference sequence).

The chain combines TRBV7-8 with TRBJ2-3, with TRBD2 as a possible D gene (5 bases). There are 15 residues in the CDR3. Germline-derived CDR1 and CDR2 are SGHVS and FQNEAQ. V was pared by 4 bases and J by 6 bases, with 17 bases between. CDR3 nucleotide sequence: TGTGCCAGCAGCTACCATTTGAGGGAAAGGGATACGCAGTATTTT. This sequence encodes CASSYHLRERDTQYF.

This chain links TRBV19 with TRBJ1-6, with D unresolved. With 4 bases removed from V and 12 bases from J, the gap between germline ends came to 10 bases. CDR3 length: 12 residues. Germline V CDR1 and CDR2: LNHDA, SQIVND (reference sequence). CDR3 coding DNA: TGTGCCAGTAGTACCCGGGGTGGACCCCTCCACTTT. Encoded protein: CASSTRGGPLHF.

The chain carries TRBV10-3 and TRBJ2-5; 11 bases match TRBD2. The CDR3 is made up of 15 amino acids. Germline values: CDR1 ENHRY, CDR2 SYGVKD. V gave up 5 bases and J gave up 2 bases; unmatched junction bases: 4. The CDR3 DNA follows: TGTGCCATCAGTCCGGGACTAGCGGTACAAGAGACCCAGTACTTC. Protein sequence: CAISPGLAVQETQYF.

The chain combines TRBV7-3 with TRBJ2-7; D may be TRBD1 (5 bases). The CDR3 spans 14 residues. Looked up from germline, CDR1 is SGHTA and CDR2 is FQGTGA. With 5 bases removed from V and 0 bases from J, the gap between germline ends came to 11 bases. The CDR3 DNA reads as TGTGCCAGCAGCCCTCGGCAGGGCTCCTACGAGCAGTACTTC. Translating it yields CASSPRQGSYEQYF.

J is TRBJ1-5 and V is TRBV18; perhaps TRBD1 as D (5 bases). The ends were cut back, 6 bases at V and 0 bases at J, with 9 bases in the middle. Germline V gene sequence: CDR1 KGHSH, CDR2 LQKENI. CDR3 size: 14 residues. DNA of the CDR3: TGTGCCAGCTCTCTCGGACATAGCAATCAGCCCCAGCATTTT. As protein: CASSLGHSNQPQHF.

With respect to this clone: At one of its ends the junction is not consistent with the germline gene, which may arise from a read error. V and J are TRBV7-9 and TRBJ2-3, with 7 nucleotides matching TRBD2. This CDR3 is built from 14 residues. Germline assignment: CDR1 SEHNR and CDR2 FQNEAQ (reference sequence). The CDR3 loop is CACRSGESTDTQYF. The CDR3 DNA sequence: TGTGCCTGCAGGAGCGGGGAAAGCACAGATACGCAGTATTTT.

The chain carries TRBV18 and TRBJ1-2; 7 bases align to TRBD1. J lost 0 bases, V lost 5 bases, and 3 bases had no gene match. CDR3 size: 14 residues. The germline CDR1 and CDR2 sequences are KGHSH and LQKENI. The CDR3 DNA reads as TGTGCCAGCTCAGACAGGGCTACTAACTATGGCTACACCTTC. Its translation: CASSDRATNYGYTF.

The genes are TRBV25-1 and TRBJ2-1; 15 positions agree with TRBD2. V gave up 6 bases and J gave up 4 bases; unmatched junction bases: 7. The V gene's germline CDR1 is MGHDK and CDR2 SYGVNS. This CDR3 contains 17 residues. In nucleotides, the CDR3 is TGTGCCAGCAGCGAGGGACTAGCGGGAGGCTTTTACAATGAGCAGTTCTTC. Protein product: CASSEGLAGGFYNEQFF. Variable domain in full (rest from reference TRBV25-1 and TRBJ2-1): EADIYQTPRYLVIGTGKKITLECSQTMGHDKMYWYQQDPGMELHLIHYSYGVNSTEKGDLSSESTVSRIRTEHFPLTLESARPSHTSQYLCASSEGLAGGFYNEQFFGPGTRLTVL.

V and J are TRBV19 and TRBJ2-3; 8 nucleotides align to TRBD1. The CDR3 consists of 17 residues. CDR1 and CDR2 (germline): LNHDA, SQIVND (reference sequence). The V and J ends lost 5 bases and 2 bases, in that order; junction bases with no gene match: 12. The CDR3 reads CASSPWTGTAHTDTQYF. CDR3 nucleotides: TGTGCCAGTAGTCCTTGGACAGGGACAGCTCACACAGATACGCAGTATTTT.

The chain is built from TRBV15 and TRBJ2-7; 7 nucleotides line up with TRBD2. The trim removed 0 bases at V and 1 base at J, leaving 6 bases unmatched. The CDR3 consists of 16 residues. Germline V lookup: CDR1 LNHNV, CDR2 YYDKDF (reference sequence). This chain's CDR3 is CATSRDVGGGSYEQYF. CDR3 nucleotide sequence: TGTGCCACCAGCAGAGATGTTGGGGGAGGGTCCTACGAGCAGTACTTC.

This chain connects TRBV7-3 to TRBJ2-2; the match to TRBD2 covers 8 bases. Unmatched junction bases numbered 6, after V lost 1 base and J lost 5 bases. CDR1 is SGHTA and CDR2 is FQGTGA in the germline V gene. This CDR3 region has 16 residues. The CDR3: CASSLSRGGLTGELFF. Written as DNA, the CDR3 is TGTGCCAGCAGCTTAAGTCGCGGGGGGCTTACCGGGGAGCTGTTTTTT.

CDR3 DNA: TGTGCCAGCAGCCTCGACAGGGGCCGGTCCTACGAGCAGTACTTC. It codes for CASSLDRGRSYEQYF. The chain links TRBV2 to TRBJ2-7, with 8 bases that match TRBD1. Germline V CDR1 and CDR2: SNHLY, FYNNEI. CDR3 length: 15 amino acids. Trimming took 6 bases from V and 1 from J; bases not matched to a gene: 8.

The chain joins TRBV10-3 to TRBJ2-7; possibly TRBD2 for D (5 bases). V lost 4 bases and J 6 bases, leaving 16 bases between the germline ends. The CDR3 loop spans 14 amino acids. Per germline, CDR1 ENHRY and CDR2 SYGVKD. The chain's CDR3 is CAISATGTRGEQYF. CDR3 DNA: TGTGCCATCAGTGCAACGGGTACTAGAGGCGAGCAGTACTTC.

This chain links TRBV2 with TRBJ2-5, with a weak D call TRBD2 (5 bases). V was trimmed by 2 bases and J by 2 bases, leaving 12 bases between them. Germline V gene lookup returns CDR1 SNHLY and CDR2 FYNNEI. CDR3 length equals 15 residues. The CDR3 DNA reads TGTGCCAGCAGTGAACCCCTTCCGGGACAAGAGACCCAGTACTTC. Translating gives CASSEPLPGQETQYF.

The rearrangement joins TRBV11-2 to TRBJ2-7; TRBD1 matches at 11 bases. The CDR3 extends over 15 amino acids. V lost 5 bases and J lost 5; bases outside the gene matches: 8. CDR1 is SGHAT and CDR2 is FQNNGV in the germline V gene. DNA of the CDR3: TGTGCCAGCAGCCCACCGGGACAGGGGGTCCACGAGCAGTACTTC. This translates into CASSPPGQGVHEQYF.

In its sample, this clone was seen once. V is TRBV9 and J is TRBJ2-7; 7 bases line up with TRBD2. Germline lookup yields CDR1 SGDLS and CDR2 YYNGEE. The CDR3 is made up of 14 amino acids. Unmatched junction bases numbered 6, after V lost 3 bases and J lost 3 bases. The CDR3, as DNA: TGTGCCAGCAGCGCCGGGACTACACACTACGAGCAGTACTTC. Its translation is CASSAGTTHYEQYF.

V usage is TRBV9 and J usage is TRBJ2-3, with TRBD2 matching 7 bases. Germline V lookup: CDR1 SGDLS, CDR2 YYNGEE. This CDR3 region has 17 residues. V lost 4 bases to trimming and J lost 1 base; unmatched junction nucleotides: 12. In DNA, the CDR3 is TGTGCCAGCAGCATCCGGGACTACTACTTAGGCACAGATACGCAGTATTTT. Its protein product is CASSIRDYYLGTDTQYF. The whole variable domain, remainder taken from reference TRBV9 and TRBJ2-3, is DSGVTQTPKHLITATGQRVTLRCSPRSGDLSVYWYQQSLDQGLQFLIQYYNGEERAKGNILERFSAQQFPDLHSELNLSSLELGDSALYFCASSIRDYYLGTDTQYFGPGTRLTVL.

The chain couples TRBV19 to TRBJ2-2; 8 bases agree with TRBD1. This CDR3 has 15 amino acids. Germline loops: CDR1 LNHDA, CDR2 SQIVND (reference sequence). The J segment lost 6 bases and the V segment lost 3 bases, leaving 6 bases of the junction unmatched. The CDR3 DNA sequence: TGTGCCAGTAGTATCCGGACAGGGTTGGCCGGGGAGCTGTTTTTT. Protein product: CASSIRTGLAGELFF.

Only one count was recorded for this clone. This chain links TRBV7-2 with TRBJ1-5; D is undetermined. The V gene lost 3 bases and the J gene lost 4 bases, with 7 bases spanning the gap. CDR1 SGHTA and CDR2 FQGNSA come from the germline V gene. This CDR3 spans 13 amino acids. The CDR3 bases are TGTGCCAGCAGCTTCCGCGGGAATCAGCCCCAGCATTTT. Amino acid sequence: CASSFRGNQPQHF.

This clone showed up just once. The rearrangement uses TRBV29-1 and TRBJ1-6, with a tentative D call TRBD1 (5 bases). Trimming took off 6 bases at V and 8 bases at J, with 14 bases between the two ends. The germline gives CDR1 SQVTM, CDR2 ANQGSEA. The CDR3 sequence is 13 residues long. The CDR3 loop is CSVSRGIDSPLHF. The CDR3 DNA is TGCAGCGTGTCGCGGGGGATAGATTCACCCCTCCACTTT.

The rearrangement joins TRBV28 to TRBJ2-3; D might be TRBD1 (5 bases). CDR1 MDHEN and CDR2 SYDVKM come from the germline V gene. V was cut by 6 bases and J by 4 bases, with 8 bases left in between. The CDR3 consists of 12 residues. CDR3: CASRPTADTQYF. The DNA for the CDR3 is TGTGCCAGCAGGCCGACAGCAGATACGCAGTATTTT.

About this clone: An end of the junction does not agree with germline; a read error may underlie this. This chain uses TRBV6-6 with TRBJ2-4; D gene unclear. The V gene's germline CDR1 is MNHNY and CDR2 SVGAGI (reference sequence). The CDR3 length is 11 residues. In nucleotides, the CDR3 is TGTGCCATATCCGCCAGAAACATTCAGTACTTC. Its translation is CAISARNIQYF.

The chain joins TRBV28 to TRBJ2-1, with D perhaps TRBD1 (5 bases). Germline V gene lookup returns CDR1 MDHEN and CDR2 SYDVKM. V lost 2 bases and J lost 9, with 11 bases in between. CDR3 size: 13 residues. CDR3 loop: CASSLLRQGEQFF. The CDR3 nucleotides are TGTGCCAGCAGTTTACTCCGGCAGGGTGAGCAGTTCTTC. Complete variable domain (other parts from reference TRBV28 and TRBJ2-1): DVKVTQSSRYLVKRTGEKVFLECVQDMDHENMFWYRQDPGLGLRLIYFSYDVKMKEKGDIPEGYSVSREKKERFSLILESASTNQTSMYLCASSLLRQGEQFFGPGTRLTVL.

J is TRBJ1-1 and V is TRBV11-3, with 8 bases identical to TRBD1. The germline gives CDR1 SGHNT, CDR2 YENEEA. Trimming cost V 4 bases and J 5 bases; bases outside gene matches: 9. CDR3 size: 15 residues. CDR3 DNA sequence: TGTGCCAGCAGCTCCCGTTCTACAGGGGGAACTGAAGCTTTCTTT. Translated: CASSSRSTGGTEAFF.

This clone has just a few counts. This chain joins TRBV5-1 and TRBJ2-2, with D perhaps matching TRBD1 (6 bases). CDR1 and CDR2 from the germline V gene are SGHRS and YFSETQ. The CDR3 is 15 amino acids. V was pared by 2 bases and J by 2 bases, with 10 bases between. The CDR3 bases are TGCGCCAGCAGCTTAACAGGGCCAAACACCGGGGAGCTGTTTTTT. Translation gives CASSLTGPNTGELFF.